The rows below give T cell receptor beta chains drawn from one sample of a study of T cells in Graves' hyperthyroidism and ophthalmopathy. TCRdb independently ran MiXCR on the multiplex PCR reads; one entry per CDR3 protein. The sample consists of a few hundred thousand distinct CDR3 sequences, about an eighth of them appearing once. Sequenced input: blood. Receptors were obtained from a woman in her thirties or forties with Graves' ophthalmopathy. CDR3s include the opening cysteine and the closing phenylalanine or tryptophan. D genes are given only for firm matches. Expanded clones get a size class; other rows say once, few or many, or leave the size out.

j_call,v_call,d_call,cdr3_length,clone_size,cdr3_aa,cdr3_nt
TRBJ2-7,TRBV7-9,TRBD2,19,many,CASRGPSGLQLPSSYEQYF,TGTGCCAGCAGGGGACCTAGCGGGTTACAACTACCGAGCTCCTACGAGCAGTACTTC
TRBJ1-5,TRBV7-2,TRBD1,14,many,CASSQDRYNQPQHF,TGTGCCAGCAGCCAGGACAGGTACAATCAGCCCCAGCATTTT
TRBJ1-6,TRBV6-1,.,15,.,CASSTTQGSNSPLHF,TGTGCCAGCAGCACCACACAGGGAAGTAATTCACCCCTCCACTTT
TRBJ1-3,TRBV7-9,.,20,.,CASSLQEGIGGRYSGNTIYF,TGTGCCAGCAGCTTACAGGAGGGGATCGGGGGCAGATACTCTGGAAACACCATATATTTT
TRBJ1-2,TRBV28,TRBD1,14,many,CASRSGGFWQGYTF,TGTGCCAGCAGGTCAGGGGGCTTTTGGCAGGGCTACACCTTC
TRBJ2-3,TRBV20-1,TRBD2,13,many,CSPSGGLTDTQYF,TGCAGTCCAAGCGGGGGGCTCACAGATACGCAGTATTTT
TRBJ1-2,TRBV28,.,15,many,CASSNTPETLYGYTF,TGTGCCAGCAGTAACACGCCAGAGACACTCTATGGCTACACCTTC
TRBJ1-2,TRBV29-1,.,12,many,CSVDRNGYGYTF,TGCAGCGTTGATCGGAACGGCTATGGCTACACCTTC
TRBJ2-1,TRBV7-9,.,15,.,CASHESGYAYNEQFF,TGTGCCAGCCACGAGTCGGGGTATGCCTACAATGAGCAGTTCTTC
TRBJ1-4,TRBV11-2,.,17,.,CASSLVMGGQNNEKLFF,TGTGCCAGCAGCTTAGTTATGGGGGGGCAGAATAATGAAAAACTGTTTTTT
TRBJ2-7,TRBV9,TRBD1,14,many,CASSVRTGGYEQYF,TGTGCCAGCAGCGTAAGGACAGGGGGCTACGAGCAGTACTTC
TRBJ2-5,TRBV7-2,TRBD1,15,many,CASSFTPGQGETQYF,TGTGCCAGCAGCTTTACCCCGGGACAGGGGGAGACCCAGTACTTC
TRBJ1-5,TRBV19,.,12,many,CASSFAVQPQHF,TGTGCCAGTAGTTTTGCGGTTCAGCCCCAGCATTTT
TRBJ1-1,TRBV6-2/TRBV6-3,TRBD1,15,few,CASSKRQGRNTEASF,TGTGCCAGCAGTAAACGACAGGGTCGGAACACTGAAGCTTCCTTT
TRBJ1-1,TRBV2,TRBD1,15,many,CASRADRGGHTEAFF,TGTGCCAGCAGGGCCGACAGGGGAGGGCACACTGAAGCTTTCTTT
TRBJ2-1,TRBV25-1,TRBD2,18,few,CASSEEASGTISYNEQFF,TGTGCCAGCAGTGAAGAGGCTAGCGGTACGATTTCCTACAATGAGCAGTTCTTC
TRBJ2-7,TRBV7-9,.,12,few,CASSKQRPEQYF,TGTGCCAGCAGCAAACAGAGACCCGAGCAGTACTTC
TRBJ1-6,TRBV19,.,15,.,CASSIGGTANSPLHF,TGTGCCAGTAGTATAGGAGGAACAGCCAACTCACCCCTCCACTTT
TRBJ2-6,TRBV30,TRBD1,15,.,CAWSLTGSGANVLTF,TGTGCCTGGAGTTTGACAGGGTCCGGGGCCAACGTCCTGACTTTC
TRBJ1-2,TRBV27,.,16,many,CASSTGTFRTLHGYTF,TGTGCCAGCAGTACCGGGACATTTAGAACTTTACATGGCTACACCTTC
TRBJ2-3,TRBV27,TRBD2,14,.,CASSSGDSTDTQYF,TGTGCCAGCAGTAGCGGGGACAGCACAGATACGCAGTATTTT
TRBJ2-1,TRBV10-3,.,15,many,CAISEFLQGNNEQFF,TGTGCCATCAGTGAGTTTTTACAGGGAAACAATGAGCAGTTCTTC
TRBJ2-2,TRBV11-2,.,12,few,CASTSDTGELFF,TGTGCCAGCACCTCGGACACCGGGGAGCTGTTTTTT
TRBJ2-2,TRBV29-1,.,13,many,CSVEVVETGELFF,TGCAGCGTTGAAGTAGTGGAAACCGGGGAGCTGTTTTTT
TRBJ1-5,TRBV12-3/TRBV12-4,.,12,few,CASSSINQPQHF,TGTGCCAGCAGTTCTATAAATCAGCCCCAGCATTTT
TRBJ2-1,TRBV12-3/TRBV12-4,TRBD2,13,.,CASTSGRVNEQFF,TGTGCCAGCACCAGCGGGAGGGTCAATGAGCAGTTCTTC
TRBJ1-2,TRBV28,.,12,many,CASSFSGYGYTF,TGTGCCAGCAGTTTTTCGGGGTATGGCTACACCTTC
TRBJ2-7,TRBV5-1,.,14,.,CASSLGTQYYEQYF,TGCGCCAGCAGCTTGGGTACACAGTACTACGAGCAGTACTTC
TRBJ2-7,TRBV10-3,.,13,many,CAIGTPETYEQYF,TGTGCCATCGGAACTCCGGAGACATACGAGCAGTACTTC
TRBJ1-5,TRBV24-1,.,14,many,CATSDRGTDQPQHF,TGTGCCACCAGTGACCGGGGGACGGATCAGCCCCAGCATTTT
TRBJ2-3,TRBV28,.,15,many,CASSWIAQAEGTQYF,TGTGCCAGCAGTTGGATAGCTCAGGCCGAAGGTACGCAGTATTTT
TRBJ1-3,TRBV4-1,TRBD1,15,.,CASSPGQAGRNTIYF,TGCGCCAGCAGCCCTGGACAGGCGGGGAGAAACACCATATATTTT
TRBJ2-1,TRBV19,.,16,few,CASTPTQGVVWNEQFF,TGTGCCAGTACCCCCACACAGGGCGTGGTATGGAATGAGCAGTTCTTC
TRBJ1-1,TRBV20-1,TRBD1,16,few,CSAWLGPGGLSTEAFF,TGCAGTGCCTGGTTGGGGCCAGGGGGCTTGAGCACTGAAGCTTTCTTT
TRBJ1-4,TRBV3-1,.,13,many,CASSQTPNEKLFF,TGTGCCAGCAGCCAGACCCCCAATGAAAAACTGTTTTTT
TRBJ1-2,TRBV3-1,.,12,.,CASSTGSSGYTF,TGTGCCAGCAGCACAGGGTCTTCCGGCTACACCTTC
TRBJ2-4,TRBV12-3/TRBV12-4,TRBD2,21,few,CASSSIGLAGGPSLPKNIQYF,TGTGCCAGCAGTTCTATCGGACTAGCGGGGGGCCCTTCGCTGCCCAAAAACATTCAGTACTTC
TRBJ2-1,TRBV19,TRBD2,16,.,CASSLLLAGEYNEQFF,TGTGCCAGTAGCCTCTTACTAGCGGGAGAATACAATGAGCAGTTCTTC
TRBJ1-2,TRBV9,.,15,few,CASSVEAEPFYGYTF,TGTGCCAGCAGCGTAGAGGCAGAGCCTTTCTATGGCTACACCTTC
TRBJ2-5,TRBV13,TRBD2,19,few,CASSSYTPQGLAYQETQYF,TGTGCCAGCAGCTCCTACACGCCCCAAGGACTAGCCTACCAAGAGACCCAGTACTTC
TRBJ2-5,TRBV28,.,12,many,CASQRGRETQYF,TGTGCCAGTCAAAGGGGACGGGAGACCCAGTACTTC
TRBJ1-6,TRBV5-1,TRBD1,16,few,CASSSDRGDGNSPLHF,TGCGCCAGCAGCTCAGACAGGGGTGATGGTAATTCACCCCTCCACTTT
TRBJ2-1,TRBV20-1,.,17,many,CSANILTAMGDDNEQFF,TGCAGTGCGAACATCCTGACCGCCATGGGTGATGACAATGAGCAGTTCTTC
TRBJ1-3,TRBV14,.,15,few,CASSQEGTFGNTIYF,TGTGCCAGCAGCCAAGAAGGGACTTTCGGAAACACCATATATTTT